A single sample gave rise to the 2 T cell receptor beta chains below, sequenced in a study of blood T cell repertoires in COVID-19. Libraries were prepared by immunoSEQ multiplex PCR; TCRdb keeps only in-frame clonotypes and omits some of them. The table has approximately 91,000 clones, 75% to 90% seen once. The sample comprised peripheral blood. These receptors all come from a human donor in a cohort sampled during active COVID-19.

The genes are TRBV6-4 and TRBJ2-7; D may be TRBD1 (5 bases). V was trimmed by 10 bases and J by 2 bases, leaving 12 bases between them. Looked up from germline, CDR1 is MRHNA and CDR2 is SNTAGT. The CDR3 runs to 12 residues. For the CDR3, the DNA is TGTGCCACCAAGGGGCCGCCCTACGAGCAGTACTTC. Translating it yields CATKGPPYEQYF.

V and J are TRBV5-1 and TRBJ1-6, with 8 bases identical to TRBD1. This CDR3 is 15 amino acids long. V was clipped by 2 bases and J by 8 bases; unmatched bases: 6. Germline V CDR1 and CDR2: SGHRS, YFSETQ. DNA of the CDR3: TGCGCCAGCAGCTTCTGGACAGGGCTAGATTCACCCCTCCACTTT. It translates to CASSFWTGLDSPLHF.